This TCR beta chain stems from a study of blood T cells in healthy people across ages. Study as a whole: Template switching retrieved approximately one barcoded beta molecule for each two T cells. Study results and limitations: A strong correlation was found between TCR beta diversity and the percentage of naive T cells.

This CDR3 region has 16 residues. Concerning this clonotype itself: The antigen is not known.

Next came a second PCR, run for roughly 6 to 11 cycles, which used a sample-barcoded 5' primer along with a J-beta primer mix. TCRdb fed the 5' RACE reads into MiXCR, producing one record per CDR3 protein. The table has over a million distinct CDR3 sequences, approximately 25% seen once. These data are also associated with another study on T cells of mothers and their children. Per that study: Every mother supplied over 8 million TCR beta CDR3 reads and every child about 3 million.

The sequencing sample was made of blood. The chain has TRBV21-1 and TRBJ2-5. The J call is uncertain, as TRBJ2-7 better fits the DNA end. TRBV21-1 is listed as a pseudogene. The clonotype was recovered from a girl aged 2 to 9 in good health. This CDR3 is CASIQGQNINAYEQYF. DNA for the CDR3: TGTGCCAGCATCCAAGGGCAGAACATCAATGCCTACGAGCAGTACTTC.